This TCR beta chain was observed in a study of T-cell reconstitution after alpha-beta-depleted transplantation in children. V was trimmed by 5 bases and J by 5 bases, leaving 18 bases between them. The CDR3 sequence is 16 residues long. Germline lookup yields CDR1 MNHEY and CDR2 SMNVEV (reference sequence). The library targeted TCRbeta and was prepared with unique molecular identifiers. TCRdb recomputed calls from the PCR reads with MiXCR, one row per CDR3 protein. The sample has a few hundred thousand distinct CDR3 sequences, about 9.4% seen once; the top ten hold approximately 2.3%. This receptor was identified in a human donor who donated a stem cell graft to a child with acute lymphoblastic leukemia. Specimen: PBMCs from the stem cell graft donor, collected from the stem cell graft. The rearrangement uses TRBV27 and TRBJ2-2; no clear D. CDR3 loop: CASSRIASELTGELFF. DNA for the CDR3: TGTGCCAGCAGTCGGATAGCATCCGAGCTAACCGGGGAGCTGTTTTTT.